This T cell receptor beta chain is from a study of tumor and adjacent non-tumor tissue in lung cancer. In this sample, this clonotype turned up many times. RNA was extracted from bulk tissue without any cell sorting. Chemotherapy-naive patients with new lung cancer underwent thoracic surgery in China, August–November 2014. A modified ARM-PCR protocol with three rounds of nested PCR amplified TCRbeta. TCRdb re-analysed the multiplex PCR reads in MiXCR, keeping a single row per CDR3 protein. Here the sample spans over 110,000 distinct CDR3 sequences, approximately 70% being singletons. Sequences were obtained from lung tumor tissue. The sequence was collected from a man aged 55 to 69 with small cell lung cancer.

This CDR3 reads CASSRAGSYNEQFF. CDR3 nucleotides: TGTGCCAGCAGCCGGGCCGGTTCCTACAATGAGCAGTTCTTC. V and J are TRBV11-2 and TRBJ2-1; D remains ambiguous. Germline CDR1 SGHAT, CDR2 FQNNGV. The length of the CDR3 is 14 residues. The V end was cut by 5 bases, the J end by 1 base, with 9 bases between.